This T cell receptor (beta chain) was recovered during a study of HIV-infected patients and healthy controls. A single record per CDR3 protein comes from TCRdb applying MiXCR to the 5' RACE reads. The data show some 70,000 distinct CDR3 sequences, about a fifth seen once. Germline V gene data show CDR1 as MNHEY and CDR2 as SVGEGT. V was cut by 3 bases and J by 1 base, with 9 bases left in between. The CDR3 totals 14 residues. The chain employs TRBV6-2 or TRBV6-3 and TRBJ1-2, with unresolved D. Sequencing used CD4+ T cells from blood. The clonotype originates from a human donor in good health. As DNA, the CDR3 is TGTGCCAGCAGTTATGCAGGCTTTAACTATGGCTACACCTTC. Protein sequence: CASSYAGFNYGYTF.